This is a list of T cell receptor beta chains from one sample in a study of PD-1 blockade in mismatch repair-deficient tumors. TCRdb's copy holds only in-frame clones and misses some; the assay was immunoSEQ multiplex PCR. The sample comprises 100,000 to 150,000 clones, approximately 86% of which are singletons, and about 14% rests with the top ten. Source: peripheral blood, taken 44 weeks after starting pembrolizumab. Every receptor here comes from an adult with mismatch repair-deficient cancer. Both conserved end residues are trimmed from each CDR3. The order of the fields is CDR3 protein, D gene, J gene, V gene. A D gene is named only where the DNA matches it firmly.

ASSPGVEQKLF,-,TRBJ1-4,TRBV9
ASSLVGDRGHQPQH,TRBD1,TRBJ1-5,TRBV7-2
ASSQSRTSGSTDTQY,TRBD2,TRBJ2-3,TRBV4-3
ASSIPDRGLPYGYT,TRBD1,TRBJ1-2,TRBV19
AIAGDGESGNTIY,-,TRBJ1-3,TRBV10-3
ASSARQGTYEQY,TRBD1,TRBJ2-7,TRBV13
ASSSTDIHGYT,-,TRBJ1-2,TRBV6-5
ASTPLHSGANVLT,-,TRBJ2-6,TRBV6-5
ASSQFSVRNSYEQY,-,-,TRBV4-1
ASSLGDRETDTQY,TRBD1,TRBJ2-3,TRBV7-9
ASSLAGGSGGLSEQF,TRBD2,TRBJ2-1,TRBV7-2
ASSLYRDSPEAF,TRBD1,TRBJ1-1,TRBV28
ASSPRGASTEAF,-,TRBJ1-1,TRBV11-3
ASTYGGGLEQF,TRBD2,TRBJ2-1,TRBV27
ASSSIIEVYEQY,-,TRBJ2-7,TRBV11-2
ASSEFGSIGELF,-,TRBJ2-2,TRBV6-1
ASSIGQGNEQY,TRBD1,TRBJ2-7,TRBV19
ASSLYPGSYEQY,-,TRBJ2-7,TRBV5-1
ASSLTPLGVTVETQY,-,TRBJ2-5,TRBV28
ASRRGNGYT,-,TRBJ1-2,TRBV6-5
ASRGTGLAAYEQY,TRBD2,TRBJ2-7,TRBV28
ASSYPQQGGKAGELF,-,TRBJ2-2,TRBV28
ASSLRLAGDTDTQY,TRBD2,TRBJ2-3,TRBV5-4
ASSFGTGFGNEQF,TRBD1,TRBJ2-1,TRBV11-2
ASSFIDRVIDTQY,TRBD1,TRBJ2-3,TRBV27
ASSLGGYSGPLHEQY,-,TRBJ2-7,TRBV7-2
ASTRLGGDTGELF,TRBD2,TRBJ2-2,TRBV6-6
ASRLRIGTGGDEQY,TRBD1,-,TRBV28
ASSNRGTGKLGEQF,TRBD1,TRBJ2-1,TRBV7-9
ASSWAPSNEQF,-,TRBJ2-1,TRBV5-5
ASDLGNEQF,-,TRBJ2-1,TRBV2
ASSPPSGTGELF,-,TRBJ2-2,TRBV18
ASSPPTGLGGELF,-,TRBJ2-2,TRBV28
ASSSSPWYTDTQY,-,TRBJ2-3,TRBV28
ASRQGVDGANVLT,-,TRBJ2-6,TRBV6-5
ASSQDRGRETQY,TRBD1,TRBJ2-5,TRBV4-2
ASSLVRTGELF,-,TRBJ2-2,TRBV2
ASSEADRAF,-,TRBJ1-1,TRBV6-1
AISSGQDEQY,-,TRBJ2-7,TRBV10-3
ASSLELSSGITGELF,TRBD2,TRBJ2-2,TRBV7-2
ASSITPRLGEQF,-,TRBJ2-1,TRBV19
ASSQGVGTYEQY,-,TRBJ2-7,TRBV4-3
ASSNEGRTEAF,-,TRBJ1-1,TRBV19
ASSGQGAYYEQY,TRBD1,TRBJ2-7,TRBV2
ASSLEDRGRTGELF,TRBD1,TRBJ2-2,TRBV11-3
ASSLGAGRWSTGELF,-,TRBJ2-2,TRBV11-3
ASSHSGSLNTGELF,-,TRBJ2-2,TRBV23-1
ATSVETGQETQY,-,TRBJ2-5,TRBV15